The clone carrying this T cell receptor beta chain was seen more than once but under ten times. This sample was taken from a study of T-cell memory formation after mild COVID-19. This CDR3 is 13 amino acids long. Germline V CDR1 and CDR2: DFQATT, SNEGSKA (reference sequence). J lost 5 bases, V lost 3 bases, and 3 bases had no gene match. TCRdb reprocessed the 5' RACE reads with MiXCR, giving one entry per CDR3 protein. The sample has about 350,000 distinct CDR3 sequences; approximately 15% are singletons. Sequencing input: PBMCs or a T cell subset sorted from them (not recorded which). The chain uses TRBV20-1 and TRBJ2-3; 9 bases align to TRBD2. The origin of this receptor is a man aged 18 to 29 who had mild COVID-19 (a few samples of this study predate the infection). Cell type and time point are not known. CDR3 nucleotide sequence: TGCAGTGCTAGTTCGCGGGGGGGAGATACGCAGTATTTT. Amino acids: CSASSRGGDTQYF.